This T cell receptor beta chain was recorded in a study of Tregs in tolerant kidney transplant recipients. Profiling relied on immunoSEQ multiplex PCR, and the TCRdb table lists in-frame clones only, not all of them. The table includes 240,000 or so clones, around 82% detected once. Whole-study findings and limits: This study did not directly address biological reproducibility. The small number of patients limits these findings pending further validation.

As concerns this clone: The antigen remains unidentified.

CDR3 size: 15 residues. Germline loops: CDR1 SEHNR, CDR2 FQNEAQ (reference sequence). V was clipped by 5 bases and J by 2 bases, with 14 bases between them. The receptor was derived from a human donor in good health. Sequencing used CD4+ T cells from blood. The chain is built from TRBV7-9 and TRBJ2-3; TRBD1 is a possible D gene (6 bases). This CDR3 is CASSLQGGYTDTQYF. DNA for the CDR3: TGTGCCAGCAGCCTACAGGGCGGCTACACAGATACGCAGTATTTT.